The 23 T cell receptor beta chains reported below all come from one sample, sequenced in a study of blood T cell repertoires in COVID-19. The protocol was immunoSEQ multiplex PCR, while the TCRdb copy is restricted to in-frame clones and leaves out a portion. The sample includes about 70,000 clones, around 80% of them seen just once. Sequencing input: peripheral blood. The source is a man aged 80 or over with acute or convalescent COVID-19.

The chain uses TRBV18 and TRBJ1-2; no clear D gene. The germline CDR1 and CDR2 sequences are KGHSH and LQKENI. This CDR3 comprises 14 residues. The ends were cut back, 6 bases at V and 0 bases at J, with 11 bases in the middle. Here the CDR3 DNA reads TGTGCCAGCTCCCCGGGAGATTCTAACTATGGCTACACCTTC. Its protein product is CASSPGDSNYGYTF.

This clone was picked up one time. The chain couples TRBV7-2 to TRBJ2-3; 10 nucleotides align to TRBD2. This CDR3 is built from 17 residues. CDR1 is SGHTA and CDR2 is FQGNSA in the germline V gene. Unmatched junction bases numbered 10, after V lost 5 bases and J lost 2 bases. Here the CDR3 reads CASSLPASGGDTDTQYF. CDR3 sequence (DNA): TGTGCCAGCAGCCTACCGGCGAGCGGGGGGGACACAGATACGCAGTATTTT.

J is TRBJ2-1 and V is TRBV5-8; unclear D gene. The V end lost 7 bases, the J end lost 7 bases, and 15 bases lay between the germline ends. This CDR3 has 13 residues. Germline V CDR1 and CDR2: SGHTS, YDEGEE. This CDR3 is CASPRRGLNEQFF. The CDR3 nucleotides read TGTGCCAGCCCCCGGCGAGGCTTGAATGAGCAGTTCTTC. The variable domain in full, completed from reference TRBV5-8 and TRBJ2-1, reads EAGVTQSPTHLIKTRGQQATLRCSPISGHTSVYWYQQALGLGLQFLLWYDEGEERNRGNFPPRFSGRQFPNYSSELNVNALELEDSALYLCASPRRGLNEQFFGPGTRLTVL.

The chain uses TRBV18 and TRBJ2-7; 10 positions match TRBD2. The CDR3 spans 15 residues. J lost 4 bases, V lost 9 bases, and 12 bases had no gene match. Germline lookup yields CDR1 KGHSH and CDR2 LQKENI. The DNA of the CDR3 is TGTGCCAGTGGAGTACTAGCGGGATCCCGATACGAGCAGTACTTC. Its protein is CASGVLAGSRYEQYF.

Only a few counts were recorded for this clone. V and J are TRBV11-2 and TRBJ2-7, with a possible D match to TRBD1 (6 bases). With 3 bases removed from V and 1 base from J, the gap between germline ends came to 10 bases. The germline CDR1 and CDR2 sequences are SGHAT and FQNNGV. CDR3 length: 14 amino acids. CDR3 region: CASSLTGISYEQYF. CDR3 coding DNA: TGTGCCAGCAGCTTGACAGGAATTTCCTACGAGCAGTACTTC.

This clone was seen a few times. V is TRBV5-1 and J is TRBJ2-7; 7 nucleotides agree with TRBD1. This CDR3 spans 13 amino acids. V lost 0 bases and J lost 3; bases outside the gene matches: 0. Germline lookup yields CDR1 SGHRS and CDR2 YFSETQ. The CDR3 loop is CASSLGTGYEQYF. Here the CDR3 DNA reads TGCGCCAGCAGCTTGGGGACAGGCTACGAGCAGTACTTC.

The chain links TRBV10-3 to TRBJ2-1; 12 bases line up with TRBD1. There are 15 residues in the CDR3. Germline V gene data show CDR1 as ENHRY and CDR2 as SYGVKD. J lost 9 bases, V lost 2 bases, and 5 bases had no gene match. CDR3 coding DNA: TGTGCCATCAGTGAGACCGGGACAGGGGGCTTTGAGCAGTTCTTC. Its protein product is CAISETGTGGFEQFF.

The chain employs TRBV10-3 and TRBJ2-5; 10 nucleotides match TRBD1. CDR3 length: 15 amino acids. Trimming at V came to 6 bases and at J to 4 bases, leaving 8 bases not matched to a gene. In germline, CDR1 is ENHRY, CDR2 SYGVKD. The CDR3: CAIRADRGGGETQYF. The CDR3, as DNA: TGTGCCATCAGGGCGGACAGGGGGGGAGGAGAGACCCAGTACTTC.

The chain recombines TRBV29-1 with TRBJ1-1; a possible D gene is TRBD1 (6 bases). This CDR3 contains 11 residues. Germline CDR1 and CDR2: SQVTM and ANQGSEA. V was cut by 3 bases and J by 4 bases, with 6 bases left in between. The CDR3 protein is CSVDRGTEAFF. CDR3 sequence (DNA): TGCAGCGTTGACAGGGGCACTGAAGCTTTCTTT.

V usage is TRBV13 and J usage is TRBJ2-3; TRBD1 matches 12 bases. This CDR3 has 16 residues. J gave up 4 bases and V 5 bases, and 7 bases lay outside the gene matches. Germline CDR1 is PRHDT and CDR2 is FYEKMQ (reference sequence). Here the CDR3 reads CASSTRDRGRSDTQYF. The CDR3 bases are TGTGCCAGCAGCACCCGGGACAGGGGGCGCTCAGATACGCAGTATTTT.

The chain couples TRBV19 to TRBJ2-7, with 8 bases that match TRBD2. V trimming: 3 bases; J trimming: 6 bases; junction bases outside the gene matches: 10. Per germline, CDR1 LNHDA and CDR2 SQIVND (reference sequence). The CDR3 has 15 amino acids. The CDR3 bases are TGTGCCAGTAGTATTGGACGCGGGGGGCCCCTCGAGCAGTACTTC. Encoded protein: CASSIGRGGPLEQYF.

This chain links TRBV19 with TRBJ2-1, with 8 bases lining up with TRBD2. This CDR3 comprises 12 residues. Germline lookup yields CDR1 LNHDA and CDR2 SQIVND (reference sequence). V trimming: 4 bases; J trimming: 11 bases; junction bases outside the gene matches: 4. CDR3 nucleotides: TGTGCCAGTAGTAGCGGGGGGCAACAGCAGTTCTTC. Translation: CASSSGGQQQFF.

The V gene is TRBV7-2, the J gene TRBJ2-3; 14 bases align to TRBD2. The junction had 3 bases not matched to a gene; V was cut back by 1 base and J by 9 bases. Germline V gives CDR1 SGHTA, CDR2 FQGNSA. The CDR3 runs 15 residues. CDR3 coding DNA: TGTGCCAGCAGCTTAGTGACTAGCGGGGGGGGGACGCAGTATTTT. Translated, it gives CASSLVTSGGGTQYF.

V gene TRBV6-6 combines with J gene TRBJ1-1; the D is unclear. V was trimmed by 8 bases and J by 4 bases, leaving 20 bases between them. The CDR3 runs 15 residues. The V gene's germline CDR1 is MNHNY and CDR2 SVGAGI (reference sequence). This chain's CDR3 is CASETTRTSSTEAFF. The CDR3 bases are TGTGCCAGCGAGACAACCAGGACTTCGAGCACTGAAGCTTTCTTT.

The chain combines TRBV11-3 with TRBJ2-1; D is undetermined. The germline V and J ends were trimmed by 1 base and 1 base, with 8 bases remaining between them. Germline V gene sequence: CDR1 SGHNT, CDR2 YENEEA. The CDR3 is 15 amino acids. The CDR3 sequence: CASSLGPGSYNEQFF. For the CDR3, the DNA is TGTGCCAGCAGCTTAGGTCCCGGTTCCTACAATGAGCAGTTCTTC.

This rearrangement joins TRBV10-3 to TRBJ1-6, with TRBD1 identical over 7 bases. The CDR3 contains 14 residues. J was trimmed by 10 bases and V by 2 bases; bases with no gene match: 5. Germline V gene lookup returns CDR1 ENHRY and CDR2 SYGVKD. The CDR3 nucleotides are TGTGCCATCAGTGAGACAGGGGTCGGGTCACCCCTCCACTTT. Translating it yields CAISETGVGSPLHF.

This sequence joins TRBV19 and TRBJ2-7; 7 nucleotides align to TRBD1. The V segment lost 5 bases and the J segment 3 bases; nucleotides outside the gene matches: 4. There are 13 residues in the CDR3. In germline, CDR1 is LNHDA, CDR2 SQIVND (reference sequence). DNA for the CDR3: TGTGCCAGTAGTCTCCGACAGGGCTACGAGCAGTACTTC. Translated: CASSLRQGYEQYF. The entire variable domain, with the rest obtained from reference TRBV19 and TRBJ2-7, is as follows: DGGITQSPKYLFRKEGQNVTLSCEQNLNHDAMYWYRQDPGQGLRLIYYSQIVNDFQKGDIAEGYSVSREKKESFPLTVTSAQKNPTAFYLCASSLRQGYEQYFGPGTRLTVT.

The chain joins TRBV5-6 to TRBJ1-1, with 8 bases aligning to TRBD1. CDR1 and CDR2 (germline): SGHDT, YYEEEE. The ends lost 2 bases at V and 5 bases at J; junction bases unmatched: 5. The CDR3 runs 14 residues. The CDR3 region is CASSLWTGWTEAFF. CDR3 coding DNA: TGTGCCAGCAGCTTATGGACAGGGTGGACTGAAGCTTTCTTT. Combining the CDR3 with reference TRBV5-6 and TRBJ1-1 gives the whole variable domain DAGVTQSPTHLIKTRGQQVTLRCSPKSGHDTVSWYQQALGQGPQFIFQYYEEEERQRGNFPDRFSGHQFPNYSSELNVNALLLGDSALYLCASSLWTGWTEAFFGQGTRLTVV.

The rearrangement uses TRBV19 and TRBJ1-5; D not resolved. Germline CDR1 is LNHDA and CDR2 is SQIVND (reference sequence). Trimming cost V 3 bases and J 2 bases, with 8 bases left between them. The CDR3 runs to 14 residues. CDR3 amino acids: CASSMDSGNQPQHF. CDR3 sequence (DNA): TGTGCCAGTAGTATGGACTCGGGCAATCAGCCCCAGCATTTT.

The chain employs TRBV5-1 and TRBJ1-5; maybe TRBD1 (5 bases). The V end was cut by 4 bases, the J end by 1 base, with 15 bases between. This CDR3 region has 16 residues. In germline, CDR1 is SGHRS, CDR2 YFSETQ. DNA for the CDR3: TGCGCCAGCAGCCCGGATGGGGGGATGAGCAATCAGCCCCAGCATTTT. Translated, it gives CASSPDGGMSNQPQHF.

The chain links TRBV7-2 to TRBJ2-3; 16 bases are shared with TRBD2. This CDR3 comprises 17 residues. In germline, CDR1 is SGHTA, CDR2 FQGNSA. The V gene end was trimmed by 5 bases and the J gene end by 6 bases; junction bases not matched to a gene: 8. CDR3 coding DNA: TGTGCCAGCAGCACCCCGGGACTAGCGGGAGGGCCTGATACGCAGTATTTT. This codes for CASSTPGLAGGPDTQYF. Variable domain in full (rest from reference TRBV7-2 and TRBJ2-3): GAGVSQSPSNKVTEKGKDVELRCDPISGHTALYWYRQSLGQGLEFLIYFQGNSAPDKSGLPSDRFSAERTGGSVSTLTIQRTQQEDSAVYLCASSTPGLAGGPDTQYFGPGTRLTVL.

The CDR3 DNA reads as TGTGCCAGCAGCCCCCAGACTCGGGAGCAGTACTTC. This encodes CASSPQTREQYF. The chain combines TRBV11-2 with TRBJ2-7; D call uncertain. CDR1 and CDR2 from the germline V gene are SGHAT and FQNNGV. This CDR3 region has 12 residues. V lost 5 bases and J 7 bases, leaving 12 bases between the germline ends.

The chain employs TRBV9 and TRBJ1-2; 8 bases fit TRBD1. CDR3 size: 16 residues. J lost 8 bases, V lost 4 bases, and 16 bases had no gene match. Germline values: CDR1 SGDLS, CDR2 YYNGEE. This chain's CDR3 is CASSTDRVRGPGGYTF. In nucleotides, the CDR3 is TGTGCCAGCAGCACGGACAGGGTTAGGGGACCGGGAGGCTACACCTTC. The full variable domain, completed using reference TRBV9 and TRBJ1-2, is DSGVTQTPKHLITATGQRVTLRCSPRSGDLSVYWYQQSLDQGLQFLIQYYNGEERAKGNILERFSAQQFPDLHSELNLSSLELGDSALYFCASSTDRVRGPGGYTFGSGTRLTVV.